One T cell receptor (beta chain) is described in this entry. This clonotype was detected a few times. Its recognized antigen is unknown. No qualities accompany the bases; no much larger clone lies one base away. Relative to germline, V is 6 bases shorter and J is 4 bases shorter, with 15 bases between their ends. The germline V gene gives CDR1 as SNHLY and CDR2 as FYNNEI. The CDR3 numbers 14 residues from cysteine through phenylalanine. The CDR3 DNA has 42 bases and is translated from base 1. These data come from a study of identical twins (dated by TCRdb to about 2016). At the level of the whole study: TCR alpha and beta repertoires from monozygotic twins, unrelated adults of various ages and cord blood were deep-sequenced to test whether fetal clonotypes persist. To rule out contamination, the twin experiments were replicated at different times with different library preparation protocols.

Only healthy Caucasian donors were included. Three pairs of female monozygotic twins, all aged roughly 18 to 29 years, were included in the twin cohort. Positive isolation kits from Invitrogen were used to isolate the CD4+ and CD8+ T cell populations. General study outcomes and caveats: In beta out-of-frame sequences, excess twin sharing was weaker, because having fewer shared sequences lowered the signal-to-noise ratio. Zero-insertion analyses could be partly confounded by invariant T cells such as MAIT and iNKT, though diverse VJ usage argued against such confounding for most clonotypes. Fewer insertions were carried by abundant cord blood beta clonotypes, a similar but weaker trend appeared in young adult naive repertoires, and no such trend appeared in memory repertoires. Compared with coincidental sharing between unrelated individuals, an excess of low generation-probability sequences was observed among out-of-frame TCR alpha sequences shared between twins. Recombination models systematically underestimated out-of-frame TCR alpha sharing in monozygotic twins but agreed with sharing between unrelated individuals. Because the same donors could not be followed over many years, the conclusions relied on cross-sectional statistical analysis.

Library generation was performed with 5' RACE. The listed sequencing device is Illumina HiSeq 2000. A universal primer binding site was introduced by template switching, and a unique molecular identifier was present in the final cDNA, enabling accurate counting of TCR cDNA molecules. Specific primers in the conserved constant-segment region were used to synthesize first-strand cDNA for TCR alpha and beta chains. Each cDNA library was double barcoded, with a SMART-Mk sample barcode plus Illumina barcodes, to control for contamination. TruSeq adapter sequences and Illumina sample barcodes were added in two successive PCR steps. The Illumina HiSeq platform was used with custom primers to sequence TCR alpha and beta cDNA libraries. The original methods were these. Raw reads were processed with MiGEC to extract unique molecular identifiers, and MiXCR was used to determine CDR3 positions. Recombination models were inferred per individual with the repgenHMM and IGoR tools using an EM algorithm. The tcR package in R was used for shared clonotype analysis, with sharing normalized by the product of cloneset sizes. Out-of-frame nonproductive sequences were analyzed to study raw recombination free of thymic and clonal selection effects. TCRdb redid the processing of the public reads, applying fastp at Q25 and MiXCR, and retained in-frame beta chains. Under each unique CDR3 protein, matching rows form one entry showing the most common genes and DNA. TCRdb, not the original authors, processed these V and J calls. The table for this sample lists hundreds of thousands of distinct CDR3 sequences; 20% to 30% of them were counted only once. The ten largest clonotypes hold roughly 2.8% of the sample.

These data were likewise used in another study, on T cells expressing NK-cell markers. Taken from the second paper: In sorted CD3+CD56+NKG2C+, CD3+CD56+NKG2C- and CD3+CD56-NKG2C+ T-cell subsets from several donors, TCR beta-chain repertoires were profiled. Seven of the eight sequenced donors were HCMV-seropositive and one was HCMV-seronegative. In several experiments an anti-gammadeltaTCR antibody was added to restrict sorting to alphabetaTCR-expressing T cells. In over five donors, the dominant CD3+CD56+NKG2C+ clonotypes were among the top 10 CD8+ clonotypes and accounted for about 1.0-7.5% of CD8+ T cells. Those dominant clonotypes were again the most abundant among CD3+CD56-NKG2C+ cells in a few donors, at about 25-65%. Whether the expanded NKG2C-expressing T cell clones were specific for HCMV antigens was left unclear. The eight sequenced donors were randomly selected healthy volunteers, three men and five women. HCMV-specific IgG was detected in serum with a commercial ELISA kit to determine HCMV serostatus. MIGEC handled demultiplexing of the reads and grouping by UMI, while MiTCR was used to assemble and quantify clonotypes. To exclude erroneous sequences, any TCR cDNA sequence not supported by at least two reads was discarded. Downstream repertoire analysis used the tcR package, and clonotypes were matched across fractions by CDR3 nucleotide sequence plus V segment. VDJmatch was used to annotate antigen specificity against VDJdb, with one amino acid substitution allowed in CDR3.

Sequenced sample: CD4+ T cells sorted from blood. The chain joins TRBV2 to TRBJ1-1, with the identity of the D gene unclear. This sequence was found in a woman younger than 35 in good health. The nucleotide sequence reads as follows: TGTGCCAGCAGCCCTGCTTGGGCGGGCACTGAAGCTTTCTTT. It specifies CASSPAWAGTEAFF.